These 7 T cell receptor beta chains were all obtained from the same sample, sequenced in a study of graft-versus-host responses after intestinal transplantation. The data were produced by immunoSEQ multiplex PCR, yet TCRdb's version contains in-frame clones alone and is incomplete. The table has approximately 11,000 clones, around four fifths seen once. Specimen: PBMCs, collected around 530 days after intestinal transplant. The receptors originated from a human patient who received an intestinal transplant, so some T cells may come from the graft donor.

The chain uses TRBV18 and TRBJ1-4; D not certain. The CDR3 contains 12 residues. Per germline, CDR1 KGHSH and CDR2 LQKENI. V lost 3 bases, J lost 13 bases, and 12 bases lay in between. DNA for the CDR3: TGTGCCAGCTCACCCGGACCGGGATCACTGTTTTTT. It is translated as CASSPGPGSLFF.

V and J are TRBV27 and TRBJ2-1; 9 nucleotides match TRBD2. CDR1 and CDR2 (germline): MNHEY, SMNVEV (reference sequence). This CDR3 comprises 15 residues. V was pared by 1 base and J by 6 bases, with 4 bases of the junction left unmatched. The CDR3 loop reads CASSLFSGSSNEQFF. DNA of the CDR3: TGTGCCAGCAGTTTATTTAGCGGGAGTTCCAATGAGCAGTTCTTC.

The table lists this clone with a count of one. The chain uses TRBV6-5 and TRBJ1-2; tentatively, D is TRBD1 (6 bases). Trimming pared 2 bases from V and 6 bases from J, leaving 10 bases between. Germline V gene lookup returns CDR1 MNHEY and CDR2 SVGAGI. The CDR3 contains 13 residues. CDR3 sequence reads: CASSYATGNGYTF. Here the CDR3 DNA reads TGTGCCAGCAGTTACGCCACAGGGAATGGCTACACCTTC.

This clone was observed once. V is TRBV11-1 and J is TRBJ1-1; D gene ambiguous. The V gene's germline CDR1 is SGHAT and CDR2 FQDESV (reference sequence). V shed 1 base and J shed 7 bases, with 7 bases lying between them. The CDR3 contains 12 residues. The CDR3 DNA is TGTGCCAGCAGCTTAGTTCGTGATGAAGCTTTCTTT. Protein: CASSLVRDEAFF.

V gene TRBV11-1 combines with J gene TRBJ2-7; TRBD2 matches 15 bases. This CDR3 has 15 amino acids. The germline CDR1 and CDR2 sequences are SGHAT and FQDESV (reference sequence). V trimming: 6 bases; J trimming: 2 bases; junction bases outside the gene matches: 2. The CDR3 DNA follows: TGTGCCAGCAGACGGACTAGCGGGAGGGCCTACGAGCAGTACTTC. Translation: CASRRTSGRAYEQYF.

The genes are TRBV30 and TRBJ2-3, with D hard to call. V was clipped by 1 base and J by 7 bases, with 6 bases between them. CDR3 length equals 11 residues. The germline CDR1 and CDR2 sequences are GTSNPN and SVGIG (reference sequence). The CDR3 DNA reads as TGTGCCTGGAGTGCGGACCATACGCAGTATTTT. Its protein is CAWSADHTQYF.

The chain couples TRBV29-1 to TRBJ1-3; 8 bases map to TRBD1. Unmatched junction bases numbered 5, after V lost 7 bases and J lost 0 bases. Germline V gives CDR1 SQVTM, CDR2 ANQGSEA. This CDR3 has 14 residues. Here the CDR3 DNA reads TGCAGCGCAGGGGACAGGATCTCTGGAAACACCATATATTTT. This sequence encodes CSAGDRISGNTIYF.